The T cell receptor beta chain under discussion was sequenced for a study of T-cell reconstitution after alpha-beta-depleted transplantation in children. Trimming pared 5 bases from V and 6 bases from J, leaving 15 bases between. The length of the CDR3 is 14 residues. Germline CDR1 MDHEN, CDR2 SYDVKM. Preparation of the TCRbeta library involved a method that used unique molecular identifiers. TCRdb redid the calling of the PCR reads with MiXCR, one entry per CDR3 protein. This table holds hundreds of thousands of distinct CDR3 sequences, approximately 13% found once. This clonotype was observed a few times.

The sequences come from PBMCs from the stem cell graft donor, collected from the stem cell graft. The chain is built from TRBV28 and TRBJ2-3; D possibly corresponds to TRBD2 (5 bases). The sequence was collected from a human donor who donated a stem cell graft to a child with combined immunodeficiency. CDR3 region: CASSPPERWDTQYF. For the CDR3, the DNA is TGTGCCAGCAGTCCCCCGGAGCGGTGGGATACGCAGTATTTT.